This T cell receptor beta chain was documented in a study of CD8+ T cells in alopecia areata. The germline V and J ends were trimmed by 3 bases and 2 bases, with 11 bases remaining between them. CDR3 size: 14 residues. Germline V gene lookup returns CDR1 SQVTM and CDR2 ANQGSEA. Study outcomes and limitations: The study found higher clonality in lesional than normal scalp, especially in alopecia totalis/universalis. Mice showed TCR sharing more clearly than patients did, possibly owing to HLA. There were many expanded lesional clones persisting in scalp and blood during tofacitinib.

A remark on this clone: Antigen specificity is unknown.

RNA, once extracted, was reverse transcribed into cDNA for use as the sequencing template. TCRdb's table, derived via immunoSEQ multiplex PCR, lists solely in-frame clones and lacks some. The sample records about 150,000 clones, around 50% being singletons. Treatment of the sample: oral pan-JAK inhibitor, 5-10 mg twice daily. Collected material from alopecia areata patients comprised lesional scalp punch biopsies and peripheral blood. The sequence derives from a human donor with alopecia areata. V is TRBV29-1 and J is TRBJ1-5; perhaps TRBD1 as D (5 bases). This specimen was CD8+ T cells sorted from blood, taken at week 4, from a patient treated with tofacitinib. CDR3 sequence (DNA): TGCAGCGTTGACGGGGGGGAAGGCAATCAGCCCCAGCATTTT. Protein: CSVDGGEGNQPQHF.